The 14 T cell receptor beta chains presented below share a single source sample, sequenced in a study of cytomegalovirus exposure and HLA in healthy donors. Primers included in the PCR were 60 Vbeta and 13 Jbeta primers. Sequencing was performed with immunoSEQ multiplex PCR; in TCRdb, only in-frame clones are kept and a portion is missing. The table shows 60,000 to 100,000 clones, with around 79% occurring only once. Sequencing used PBMCs. Receptors originate from a male donor in good health and CMV-seropositive.

The rearrangement uses TRBV5-4 and TRBJ1-4; the D gene is possibly TRBD1 (5 bases). Trimming took off 1 base at V and 1 base at J, with 8 bases between the two ends. The CDR3 consists of 15 residues. The germline gives CDR1 SGHNT, CDR2 YYREEE (reference sequence). This CDR3 reads CASSLSGGTNEKLFF. CDR3 nucleotides: TGTGCCAGCAGCTTGTCCGGGGGAACTAATGAAAAACTGTTTTTT.

V usage is TRBV18 and J usage is TRBJ2-3; 7 bases align to TRBD1. Germline V gives CDR1 KGHSH, CDR2 LQKENI. Losses at the gene ends were 3 bases for V and 3 bases for J; bases not matched to a gene: 6. This CDR3 has 15 amino acids. The CDR3 DNA follows: TGTGCCAGCTCACCTCGGGACAGAGGAACAGATACGCAGTATTTT. Its protein is CASSPRDRGTDTQYF.

The V and J genes are TRBV7-2 and TRBJ2-3, with 10 bases that match TRBD2. The CDR3 totals 16 residues. Germline V gene lookup returns CDR1 SGHTA and CDR2 FQGNSA. The ends lost 1 base at V and 6 bases at J; junction bases unmatched: 7. The CDR3 DNA reads TGTGCCAGCAGCTTAGGTCCAGCGGGGGGGCCCGATACGCAGTATTTT. It translates to CASSLGPAGGPDTQYF.

V gene TRBV7-9 combines with J gene TRBJ1-4; possible D gene TRBD1, 5 bases. The ends were cut back, 4 bases at V and 8 bases at J, with 11 bases in the middle. CDR3 length equals 13 residues. The germline CDR1 and CDR2 sequences are SEHNR and FQNEAQ (reference sequence). This CDR3 is CASSSLGGEKLFF. The CDR3 nucleotides read TGTGCCAGCAGCTCCCTCGGGGGAGAAAAACTGTTTTTT.

This CDR3 reads CASSELVNTEAFF. DNA for the CDR3: TGTGCCAGCAGTGAACTGGTGAACACTGAAGCTTTCTTT. The chain uses TRBV6-5 and TRBJ1-1; the D is unclear. The CDR3 totals 13 residues. The ends were cut back, 5 bases at V and 0 bases at J, with 7 bases in the middle. Germline CDR1 reads MNHEY; CDR2 reads SVGAGI.

The chain combines TRBV5-1 with TRBJ2-7; 8 bases are shared with TRBD2. Losses at the gene ends were 0 bases for V and 1 base for J; bases not matched to a gene: 3. The CDR3 totals 15 residues. Germline V lookup: CDR1 SGHRS, CDR2 YFSETQ. CDR3 amino acids: CASSLEAGGSYEQYF. Written as DNA, the CDR3 is TGCGCCAGCAGCTTGGAGGCGGGAGGATCCTACGAGCAGTACTTC.

The chain is built from TRBV28 and TRBJ1-2, with 10 bases lining up with TRBD1. CDR1 is MDHEN, CDR2 SYDVKM, per germline. Losses at the gene ends were 1 base for V and 5 bases for J; bases not matched to a gene: 4. The CDR3 has 15 amino acids. CDR3 nucleotide sequence: TGTGCCAGCAGTTTATCGGACAGGGGGAGTTATGGCTACACCTTC. This gives the protein CASSLSDRGSYGYTF.

The V call is TRBV5-1, the J call TRBJ1-2; D is uncertain. The CDR3 consists of 15 residues. V was shortened by 0 bases and J by 4 bases, with 13 bases between the two germline ends. Germline V gene data show CDR1 as SGHRS and CDR2 as YFSETQ. CDR3 in DNA: TGCGCCAGCAGCTTGGCTCTGACGGGGTTCTATGGCTACACCTTC. This codes for CASSLALTGFYGYTF.

The chain joins TRBV6-6 to TRBJ2-5; 8 bases fit TRBD1. Trimming took 6 bases from V and 5 from J; bases not matched to a gene: 5. Germline CDR1 reads MNHNY; CDR2 reads SVGAGI (reference sequence). The CDR3 sequence is 13 residues long. The CDR3 nucleotides read TGTGCCAGCAGGTCCCAGGGGGCTGAGACCCAGTACTTC. This encodes CASRSQGAETQYF.

The rearrangement links TRBV25-1 to TRBJ2-1; 9 nucleotides line up with TRBD2. This CDR3 has 15 residues. Germline-derived CDR1 and CDR2 are MGHDK and SYGVNS. V lost 4 bases to trimming and J lost 7 bases; unmatched junction nucleotides: 8. Written as DNA, the CDR3 is TGTGCCAGCAGTGTGGGCGGGGGGGCCGGGAATGAGCAGTTCTTC. It yields the protein CASSVGGGAGNEQFF.

The chain couples TRBV7-2 to TRBJ2-3; 9 positions match TRBD2. The J segment lost 5 bases and the V segment lost 3 bases, leaving 3 bases of the junction unmatched. The length of the CDR3 is 14 residues. Germline CDR1 reads SGHTA; CDR2 reads FQGNSA. The CDR3: CASSFSGRIDTQYF. The CDR3 DNA is TGTGCCAGCAGCTTTAGCGGGAGAATAGATACGCAGTATTTT.

This clone showed up just a few times. This chain links TRBV5-1 with TRBJ1-3; a weak D match, TRBD1 (5 bases). The length of the CDR3 is 13 residues. The germline gives CDR1 SGHRS, CDR2 YFSETQ. V dropped 6 bases and J dropped 0 bases, with 7 bases sitting between them. In DNA form, the CDR3 reads TGCGCCAGCAAGGGGCCCTCTGGAAACACCATATATTTT. Amino acid sequence: CASKGPSGNTIYF.

V gene TRBV21-1 combines with J gene TRBJ1-4; no DNA check was done on the table's D call, TRBD1. TRBV21-1 is a pseudogene. The CDR3 has 15 residues. This chain's CDR3 is CASSHRQGYHEKLFF. The CDR3 nucleotides read TGTGCCAGCAGCCACCGACAGGGTTACCATGAAAAACTGTTTTTT.

V is TRBV10-2 and J is TRBJ1-1, with D possibly matching TRBD1 (5 bases). CDR3 size: 14 residues. V shed 2 bases and J shed 1 base, with 8 bases lying between them. Germline V gene lookup returns CDR1 WSHSY and CDR2 SAAADI. The CDR3 spells CASSERGWNTEAFF. As DNA, the CDR3 is TGCGCCAGCAGTGAGAGGGGATGGAACACTGAAGCTTTCTTT.